This T cell receptor beta chain was obtained from a study of T cells in Graves' hyperthyroidism and ophthalmopathy. General study points: Ophthalmopathy, as predicted by the model, came a median approximately 5.9 months after the prediction.

TCR beta CDR3 regions were amplified from RNA transcripts. The primer set for the first-round RT-PCR of the TCR CDR3 was HTBI. TCRdb ran MiXCR on the multiplex PCR reads and lists one entry per CDR3 protein. The sample yields approximately 740,000 distinct CDR3 sequences, around 13% seen once. Not enrolled were patients with uncontrolled infection, other autoimmune disease, pregnancy or lactation. Fresh peripheral blood, around 9.5 ml, yielded the PBMCs. This clonotype showed up many times. The antigen is unknown. V trimming: 5 bases; J trimming: 4 bases; junction bases outside the gene matches: 9. Germline V lookup: CDR1 SEHNR, CDR2 FQNEAQ (reference sequence). This CDR3 has 15 residues.

The rearrangement links TRBV7-9 to TRBJ2-5; 8 bases align to TRBD2. The clonotype was recovered from a woman under 30 with Graves' hyperthyroidism. The sequencing sample was made of blood. The CDR3 bases are TGTGCCAGCAGCCAGGGAGACAGCGGGAGAGAGACCCAGTACTTC. This sequence encodes CASSQGDSGRETQYF.